Presented here are 9 T cell receptor beta chains from one specimen sequenced in a study of cytotoxic CD8 clonotypes in ibrutinib-treated CLL (dated by TCRdb to the early 2020s). This sample's time point label indicates: 24 months on ibrutinib. The library was prepared using the immunoSEQ multiplex PCR assay. Imported from immuneACCESS, the table was reduced by TCRdb to in-frame sequences with V and J called. These copies leave out some clones; in studies compared against another copy, an unresolved V gene accounts for under half, and the cause of the remainder is not known. Here the sample has approximately 92,000 clones; roughly three quarters occur a single time. In total, the top ten clones hold 20% to 25% of the sample. The source material was PBMCs, sampled after 24 months of ibrutinib treatment. The receptor set was obtained from a human donor with chronic lymphocytic leukemia.

V gene TRBV2 combines with J gene TRBJ2-2; the match to TRBD1 covers 8 bases. Germline trimming cut 6 bases from V and 2 bases from J; bases unmatched to any gene: 11. CDR1 is SNHLY and CDR2 is FYNNEI in the germline V gene. This CDR3 is built from 17 residues. CDR3 nucleotide sequence: TGTGCCAGCAGGGTCGGACAGGGAACCTTAAACACCGGGGAGCTGTTTTTT. Its protein is CASRVGQGTLNTGELFF.

This chain connects TRBV5-4 to TRBJ2-1; TRBD2 matches at 9 bases. V lost 0 bases to trimming and J lost 6 bases; unmatched junction nucleotides: 4. Germline loops: CDR1 SGHNT, CDR2 YYREEE (reference sequence). The CDR3 length is 15 residues. The CDR3 coding sequence is TGTGCCAGCAGCTTGGGGGGTAGCGGGAGCAATGAGCAGTTCTTC. This translates into CASSLGGSGSNEQFF.

V gene TRBV6-6 combines with J gene TRBJ2-1, with a tentative D call TRBD2 (7 bases). This CDR3 is built from 15 residues. Germline V lookup: CDR1 MNHNY, CDR2 SVGAGI (reference sequence). V lost 11 bases and J lost 6, with 23 bases in between. The CDR3 region has the DNA TGTGCCGGCCAGGGGAGGGCGGGAGACGGCAATGAGCAGTTCTTC. It specifies CAGQGRAGDGNEQFF.

The V and J genes are TRBV30 and TRBJ2-5; D is ambiguous. CDR3 length equals 14 residues. V was trimmed by 1 base and J by 1 base, leaving 10 bases between them. Germline loops: CDR1 GTSNPN, CDR2 SVGIG (reference sequence). In DNA form, the CDR3 reads TGTGCCTGGAGTGATTACGGAACCCAAGAGACCCAGTACTTC. It specifies CAWSDYGTQETQYF.

The rearrangement links TRBV18 to TRBJ1-3; D gene unclear. The CDR3 covers 15 residues. V lost 0 bases, J lost 0 bases, and 6 bases lay in between. Germline CDR1 is KGHSH and CDR2 is LQKENI. CDR3 nucleotide sequence: TGTGCCAGCTCACCACCGGGCATCTCTGGAAACACCATATATTTT. Translation gives CASSPPGISGNTIYF.

The V gene is TRBV19, the J gene TRBJ1-4; no firm D call. Germline V gives CDR1 LNHDA, CDR2 SQIVND (reference sequence). Between the trimmed V and J ends, which lost 3 bases and 5 bases, there was a span of 13 bases. CDR3 length: 15 amino acids. CDR3 nucleotide sequence: TGTGCCAGTAGTATGACTTACGGGAGCAATGAAAAACTGTTTTTT. Its translation: CASSMTYGSNEKLFF.

This clone appeared many times. The chain couples TRBV11-3 to TRBJ2-7; TRBD2 matches 10 bases. CDR3 length: 15 amino acids. V lost 5 bases to trimming and J lost 5 bases; unmatched junction nucleotides: 9. Germline CDR1 reads SGHNT; CDR2 reads YENEEA. The CDR3 loop reads CASSPLAGHNNEQYF. The CDR3 DNA reads as TGTGCCAGCAGCCCACTAGCGGGACATAACAACGAGCAGTACTTC.

In DNA form, the CDR3 reads TGTGCCAGCAGTCTTATCCCGGGACTGACCTCTGGGGCCAACGTCCTGACTTTC. Its translation: CASSLIPGLTSGANVLTF. This sequence joins TRBV27 and TRBJ2-6; a weak D match, TRBD2 (6 bases). V lost 5 bases to trimming and J lost 0 bases, with 17 bases between them. Germline CDR1 MNHEY, CDR2 SMNVEV (reference sequence). The CDR3 totals 18 residues.

CDR3 region: CASSGRDRKETQYF. The CDR3 DNA is TGTGCCAGCAGTGGCCGGGACAGGAAAGAGACCCAGTACTTC. This chain uses TRBV2 with TRBJ2-5, with 8 bases that match TRBD1. Per the germline V gene, CDR1 is SNHLY and CDR2 is FYNNEI. The CDR3 is 14 amino acids. J gave up 3 bases and V 4 bases, and 4 bases lay outside the gene matches.